Shown below are 21 T cell receptor beta chains from a single sample sequenced in a study of cytomegalovirus exposure and HLA in healthy donors. The study ran its PCR with 60 Vbeta and 13 Jbeta primers. Method: immunoSEQ multiplex PCR; TCRdb's copy keeps in-frame clones and lacks some. The sample yields around 110,000 clones, around 70% seen once. Sequenced: PBMCs. All receptors come from a woman aged 18-35 years in good health and CMV-seronegative.

The CDR3: CASSPTSGAHEQYF. The CDR3 DNA is TGTGCCAGCAGCCCGACTAGCGGGGCCCACGAGCAGTACTTC. The rearrangement joins TRBV9 to TRBJ2-7; 11 nucleotides align to TRBD2. Trimming at V came to 4 bases and at J to 5 bases, leaving 5 bases not matched to a gene. CDR1 is SGDLS and CDR2 is YYNGEE in the germline V gene. The CDR3 consists of 14 residues. Supplemented by reference TRBV9 and TRBJ2-7, the full variable domain reads DSGVTQTPKHLITATGQRVTLRCSPRSGDLSVYWYQQSLDQGLQFLIQYYNGEERAKGNILERFSAQQFPDLHSELNLSSLELGDSALYFCASSPTSGAHEQYFGPGTRLTVT.

This chain connects TRBV10-3 to TRBJ1-1; no definite D call. The V and J ends lost 0 bases and 6 bases respectively, with 8 bases between them. The CDR3 totals 13 residues. Germline lookup yields CDR1 ENHRY and CDR2 SYGVKD. CDR3 amino acids: CAISESGKAEAFF. DNA of the CDR3: TGTGCCATCAGTGAGTCCGGGAAAGCTGAAGCTTTCTTT.

The J gene is TRBJ1-5, the V gene TRBV19, with 8 positions matching TRBD1. V lost 8 bases and J lost 2; bases outside the gene matches: 5. Looked up from germline, CDR1 is LNHDA and CDR2 is SQIVND (reference sequence). The CDR3 runs to 14 residues. The CDR3 nucleotides read TGTGCCAGTCAGGGGGCGGTTGGCAATCAGCCCCAGCATTTT. This encodes CASQGAVGNQPQHF.

This chain joins TRBV6-5 and TRBJ1-4; possible D gene TRBD1, 5 bases. Trimming stripped 2 bases from V and 6 bases from J, with 13 bases between. The CDR3 contains 15 residues. Germline V CDR1 and CDR2: MNHEY, SVGAGI. The CDR3 region has the DNA TGTGCCAGCAGTTACGGGGGGAGCCTATATGAAAAACTGTTTTTT. As protein: CASSYGGSLYEKLFF.

This clone was seen a few times. The chain carries TRBV28 and TRBJ2-5; D is possibly TRBD2 (6 bases). Germline assignment: CDR1 MDHEN and CDR2 SYDVKM. Between the trimmed V and J ends, which lost 5 bases and 2 bases, there was a span of 12 bases. The CDR3 spans 14 residues. This CDR3 is CASSAGTVQETQYF. DNA for the CDR3: TGTGCCAGCAGTGCCGGGACTGTACAAGAGACCCAGTACTTC.

The V call is TRBV12-5, the J call TRBJ2-1; maybe TRBD1 (6 bases). The V gene's germline CDR1 is LGHNT and CDR2 FRNRAP. The germline V and J ends were trimmed by 7 bases and 0 bases, with 13 bases remaining between them. The CDR3 totals 15 residues. CDR3 region: CASVKTGSSYNEQFF. DNA of the CDR3: TGTGCTAGTGTCAAAACAGGGAGCTCCTACAATGAGCAGTTCTTC.

The chain employs TRBV5-6 and TRBJ1-4; D gene unclear. V lost 2 bases to trimming and J lost 0 bases, with 5 bases between them. The germline gives CDR1 SGHDT, CDR2 YYEEEE. The CDR3 contains 14 residues. The CDR3 protein is CASSFGSTNEKLFF. The DNA of the CDR3 is TGTGCCAGCAGCTTCGGTTCAACTAATGAAAAACTGTTTTTT.

This clone was counted once. This rearrangement joins TRBV7-8 to TRBJ2-1, with 11 bases identical to TRBD2. CDR1 is SGHVS and CDR2 is FQNEAQ in the germline V gene. The CDR3 is made up of 16 amino acids. The V gene end was trimmed by 5 bases and the J gene end by 4 bases; junction bases not matched to a gene: 7. Written as DNA, the CDR3 is TGTGCCAGCAGCACCGGACTAGCGGGCCGATACAATGAGCAGTTCTTC. Protein sequence: CASSTGLAGRYNEQFF.

V usage is TRBV30 and J usage is TRBJ1-1; 8 bases fit TRBD1. CDR1 is GTSNPN, CDR2 SVGIG, per germline (reference sequence). The CDR3 runs to 13 residues. V was pared by 0 bases and J by 7 bases, with 4 bases of the junction left unmatched. CDR3 loop: CAWSVSGGIEAFF. CDR3 bases: TGTGCCTGGAGTGTATCAGGGGGCATTGAAGCTTTCTTT.

The rearrangement joins TRBV10-3 to TRBJ2-2; D perhaps matches TRBD1 (5 bases). The CDR3 length is 16 residues. Trimming left V 2 bases short and J 1 base short, with 11 bases between. The germline gives CDR1 ENHRY, CDR2 SYGVKD. CDR3 nucleotide sequence: TGTGCCATCAGTGAGCAGCCAGGGTTGAACACCGGGGAGCTGTTTTTT. Translated: CAISEQPGLNTGELFF.

This chain's CDR3 is CASSRSLREKLFF. CDR3 DNA: TGTGCCAGCAGCCGAAGCTTGCGGGAAAAACTGTTTTTT. This chain uses TRBV5-6 with TRBJ1-4; D not resolved. The CDR3 loop spans 13 amino acids. Germline V gives CDR1 SGHDT, CDR2 YYEEEE. V was shortened by 4 bases and J by 8 bases, with 12 bases between the two germline ends.

This clone was counted between two and nine times. The chain has TRBV19 and TRBJ1-6, with no clear D. The V gene lost 3 bases and the J gene lost 5 bases, with 8 bases spanning the gap. Germline V gives CDR1 LNHDA, CDR2 SQIVND (reference sequence). The CDR3 runs to 14 residues. Here the CDR3 DNA reads TGTGCCAGTAGTATTCCGGGTGATAATTCACCCCTCCACTTT. Amino acids: CASSIPGDNSPLHF. Complete variable domain (other parts from reference TRBV19 and TRBJ1-6): DGGITQSPKYLFRKEGQNVTLSCEQNLNHDAMYWYRQDPGQGLRLIYYSQIVNDFQKGDIAEGYSVSREKKESFPLTVTSAQKNPTAFYLCASSIPGDNSPLHFGNGTRLTVT.

This clone was seen a few times. J is TRBJ1-1 and V is TRBV27; a possible D gene is TRBD1 (5 bases). The CDR3 runs 17 residues. CDR1 and CDR2 from the germline V gene are MNHEY and SMNVEV (reference sequence). V was pared by 3 bases and J by 0 bases, with 17 bases between. The CDR3 DNA reads TGTGCCAGCAGTTTTTGGGGGGTGGGCGGCATGAACACTGAAGCTTTCTTT. Residues: CASSFWGVGGMNTEAFF.

This clone has just a few counts. This chain links TRBV30 with TRBJ1-1, with TRBD1 matching over 11 bases. From germline, CDR1 is GTSNPN and CDR2 SVGIG (reference sequence). Trimming removed 8 bases from V and 3 bases from J; junction bases left unmatched: 5. There are 13 residues in the CDR3. CDR3 coding DNA: TGTGCCGGGACAGGGGGACGGGACACTGAAGCTTTCTTT. Translated: CAGTGGRDTEAFF. Filled out from reference TRBV30 and TRBJ1-1, the complete variable domain reads SQTIHQWPATLVQPVGSPLSLECTVEGTSNPNLYWYRQAAGRGLQLLFYSVGIGQISSEVPQNLSASRPQDRQFILSSKKLLLSDSGFYLCAGTGGRDTEAFFGQGTRLTVV.

This rearrangement joins TRBV5-1 to TRBJ1-1; the D is unclear. The V end lost 0 bases, the J end lost 3 bases, and 12 bases lay between the germline ends. The V gene's germline CDR1 is SGHRS and CDR2 YFSETQ. CDR3 length: 15 residues. CDR3 in amino acids: CASSLEGLEDTEAFF. The CDR3 nucleotides read TGCGCCAGCAGCTTGGAAGGACTTGAGGACACTGAAGCTTTCTTT. The full variable domain, in which reference TRBV5-1 and TRBJ1-1 provide the parts outside the CDR3, is KAGVTQTPRYLIKTRGQQVTLSCSPISGHRSVSWYQQTPGQGLQFLFEYFSETQRNKGNFPGRFSGRQFSNSRSEMNVSTLELGDSALYLCASSLEGLEDTEAFFGQGTRLTVV.

The gene calls are TRBV28 and TRBJ1-5; D unresolved. There are 15 residues in the CDR3. CDR1 is MDHEN, CDR2 SYDVKM, per germline. Deletions cut 5 bases from V and 0 bases from J, with 11 bases between. The CDR3 is CASSDTLFSNQPQHF. CDR3 DNA: TGTGCCAGCAGTGACACCTTATTTAGCAATCAGCCCCAGCATTTT.

The gene calls are TRBV7-9 and TRBJ2-1, with D possibly being TRBD2 (6 bases). The V gene lost 11 bases and the J gene lost 2 bases, with 16 bases spanning the gap. Germline assignment: CDR1 SEHNR and CDR2 FQNEAQ (reference sequence). The CDR3 sequence is 14 residues long. For the CDR3, the DNA is TGTGCCTCGTCGGGCGGGGCAACCTACAATGAGCAGTTCTTC. It is translated as CASSGGATYNEQFF. Variable domain in full (rest from reference TRBV7-9 and TRBJ2-1): DTGVSQNPRHKITKRGQNVTFRCDPISEHNRLYWYRQTLGQGPEFLTYFQNEAQLEKSRLLSDRFSAERPKGSFSTLEIQRTEQGDSAMYLCASSGGATYNEQFFGPGTRLTVL.

The chain carries TRBV28 and TRBJ1-4, with 8 bases that match TRBD1. V lost 6 bases to trimming and J lost 7 bases; unmatched junction nucleotides: 10. This CDR3 is 15 amino acids long. CDR1 and CDR2 from the germline V gene are MDHEN and SYDVKM. DNA for the CDR3: TGTGCCAGCAGGTTAGACAGGGGTATTTTTGAAAAACTGTTTTTT. Its translation is CASRLDRGIFEKLFF. Full variable domain (remainder filled in from reference TRBV28 and TRBJ1-4): DVKVTQSSRYLVKRTGEKVFLECVQDMDHENMFWYRQDPGLGLRLIYFSYDVKMKEKGDIPEGYSVSREKKERFSLILESASTNQTSMYLCASRLDRGIFEKLFFGSGTQLSVL.

The chain combines TRBV6-7 with TRBJ2-7; 7 bases align to TRBD2. TRBV6-7 is flagged as an ORF with uncertain function. With V trimmed by 4 bases and J by 2 bases, 8 bases remained unmatched. The CDR3 has 15 amino acids. The CDR3 nucleotides are TGTGCCAGCAGTTCCCTCGGGAGGCAGGCCTACGAGCAGTACTTC. It encodes CASSSLGRQAYEQYF.

The chain is built from TRBV29-1 and TRBJ2-7, with D possibly being TRBD1 (6 bases). The V end was cut by 6 bases, the J end by 5 bases, with 11 bases between. Germline values: CDR1 SQVTM, CDR2 ANQGSEA. CDR3 length equals 11 residues. The DNA for the CDR3 is TGCAGCGTGGGTCGACAGGACGAGCAGTACTTC. Translation: CSVGRQDEQYF.

V usage is TRBV7-9 and J usage is TRBJ2-5; 9 nucleotides line up with TRBD2. The CDR3 has 14 residues. Germline-derived CDR1 and CDR2 are SEHNR and FQNEAQ (reference sequence). Trimming took 3 bases from V and 4 from J; bases not matched to a gene: 3. As DNA, the CDR3 is TGTGCCAGCAGCTTCAGTAGCGGGGGAGAGACCCAGTACTTC. This translates into CASSFSSGGETQYF.